Here is one TCR beta chain with its context. It has no known antigen specificity. There are no base qualities to consult, and no much larger clone falls within one base. The library came from 5' RACE. Sequencing took place on an Illumina HiSeq 2500. The second PCR ran for about 6 to 12 cycles and used a J-beta primer mix along with a sample-barcoded 5' primer. A template-switch 5' adaptor carrying 12 random nucleotides introduced a unique molecular identifier onto each TCR beta cDNA molecule. Each sample yielded at least 2.5 million CDR3-containing paired-end reads. The Mint cDNA synthesis kit, primed by a TRBC-specific oligonucleotide, was used to synthesize first-strand cDNA from all RNA. After uracil-DNA glycosylase treatment, a first 18-cycle PCR used universal primers M1SS and BC2_uni_R on all cDNA. Regarding the original processing steps: Each sample was normalized by randomly selecting 1 million high-quality reads, each carrying a distinct molecular identifier. Reads sharing molecular identifiers were discarded rather than binned into consensus sequences. MiTCR, set to a Q25 quality threshold and the strictest error-elimination algorithm, was used for CDR3 identification, clonotype clustering and error correction. A nonparametric unseen species model using Euler transformation provided a lower-bound estimate of total TCR beta diversity. The raw public data were reprocessed by TCRdb itself: fastp quality trimming at Q25, MiXCR clonotype calling, in-frame beta chains only. Each entry merges the rows of one CDR3 protein and shows their most common DNA and genes. The authors' filters were not applied to this entry. Present in this sample are around 750,000 distinct CDR3 sequences, 40% to 65% of which were seen just once. In total, the top ten clones hold about 42% of the sample.

The data were obtained in a study of blood T cells in healthy people across ages (dated by TCRdb to about 2015). The study in broad terms: Template switching captured roughly one uniquely barcoded TCR beta cDNA molecule per two T cells in model experiments. To avoid experimental bias, donors of different ages were spread randomly across the sequencing lanes. Using the same blood draw, the study looked at two additional independent replicas of 1 million unique cDNA reads for two donors, one aged 18 to 29 and the other aged 80 or older. The donors were divided into four age groups: young (average approximately 17 years), middle-aged (around 37), aged (62) and long-lived (82). Age-related changes in TCR beta repertoire diversity were measured in the study by deep sequencing normalized with unique cDNA molecular identifiers.

The V end loses 4 bases and the J end loses 14 bases, and a stretch of 18 bases separates them. CDR1 KGHDR and CDR2 SFDVKD are derived from the germline V gene. Reading from cysteine to phenylalanine, the CDR3 counts 13 amino acids. Only the CDR3 region is kept as DNA, spanning 39 bases read in frame from base 1. The roughly 38 donors, aged roughly 6 to 95 years, were systemically healthy Caucasian individuals from Russia. Around 9.8 milliliters of peripheral blood were collected from each donor into EDTA-treated Vacutainer tubes. Ficoll-Paque density-gradient centrifugation was used to isolate PBMCs, with at least 6.5 million per sample. Total RNA was extracted from PBMCs with Trizol reagent, with at least 6 micrograms obtained per sample. For every donor, flow cytometry on a PBMC aliquot measured the percentage of naive CD45RAhigh/CD27high T cells. Results the study describes overall, beyond this receptor: There was a strong correlation between observed TCR beta diversity and the percentage of naive T cells measured by flow cytometry. Estimates of total diversity based on one million sequenced T cells were considered lower bounds and underestimates. As age increased, observed TCR beta diversity per million T cells dropped in a roughly linear way, and a significant reduction was already evident by age 40. Because donor CMV infection status was unknown, age-related changes in expanded clonotypes were potentially confounded. Compared with the aged group, the long-lived group had more naive CD4+ T cells, fewer expanded clones and increased TCR diversity, a pattern suggesting age selection. Since profiling was done on bulk unsorted PBMCs, naive and antigen-experienced compartments could not be conclusively compared.

This sequence uses TRBV24-1 and TRBJ2-3, and perhaps TRBD2 as D gene, on 5 matching bases. Sequencing was carried out using blood. The receptor was derived from an older man in good health. The DNA is TGTGCCACCAGTGACGGGATACACAGATACGCGTATTTT. It translates as CATSDGIHRYAYF.